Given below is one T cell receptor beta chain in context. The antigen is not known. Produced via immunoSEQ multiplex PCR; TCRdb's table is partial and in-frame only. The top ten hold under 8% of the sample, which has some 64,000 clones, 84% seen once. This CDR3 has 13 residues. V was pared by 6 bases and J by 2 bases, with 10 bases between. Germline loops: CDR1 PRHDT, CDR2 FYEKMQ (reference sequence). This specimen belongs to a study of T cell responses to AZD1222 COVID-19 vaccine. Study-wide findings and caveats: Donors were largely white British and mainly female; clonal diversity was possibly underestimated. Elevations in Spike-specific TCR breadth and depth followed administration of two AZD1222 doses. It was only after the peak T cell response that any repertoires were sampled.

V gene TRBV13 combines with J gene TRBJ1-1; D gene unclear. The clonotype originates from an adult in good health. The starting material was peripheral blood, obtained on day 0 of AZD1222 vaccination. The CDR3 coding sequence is TGTGCCAGCAGTCGGTTTAAAAACACTGAAGCTTTCTTT. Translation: CASSRFKNTEAFF.